This TCR beta chain originates from a study of cytomegalovirus exposure and HLA in healthy donors. Broader study findings: The listing of 150 to 200 TCR beta chains classed them as cytomegalovirus-associated. It has been reported that TCR beta sequences accurately predicted the HLA-A and HLA-B alleles of most subjects. Most TCR beta V segments were productive about 90% or about 30% of the time in an earlier analysis.

Regarding this clone: Its target is unknown.

The PCR contained 60 Vbeta and 13 Jbeta primers. Measured with immunoSEQ multiplex PCR; TCRdb has only the in-frame clones, and not every one. The table lists under 200,000 clones, 75% to 90% of them singletons. Germline V gene data show CDR1 as SGHNT and CDR2 as YYREEE (reference sequence). V lost 2 bases and J lost 8; bases outside the gene matches: 5. The CDR3 length is 13 residues. The TCR originated in a human donor in good health. The rearrangement uses TRBV5-4 and TRBJ1-2; 8 nucleotides match TRBD1. Input material: PBMCs. CDR3 sequence reads: CASSFTGGLGYTF. Here the CDR3 DNA reads TGTGCCAGCAGCTTTACAGGGGGGTTGGGCTACACCTTC. Variable domain in full (rest from reference TRBV5-4 and TRBJ1-2): ETGVTQSPTHLIKTRGQQVTLRCSSQSGHNTVSWYQQALGQGPQFIFQYYREEENGRGNFPPRFSGLQFPNYSSELNVNALELDDSALYLCASSFTGGLGYTFGSGTRLTVV.